These 8 T cell receptor beta chains were all obtained from the same sample, sequenced in a study of regulatory T cells in long-lasting Graves disease. Time point given: persistent/refractory GD, antithyroid drugs over 5 years with positive TRAb. Preparation of the TCR library used RNA extracted from PBMCs. Sequencing libraries for TCR beta were prepared with iRepertoire HTBI primers and Arm-PCR of CDR3 regions. In TCRdb, the multiplex PCR reads were re-called with MiXCR into one record per CDR3 protein. The sample has 450,000 or so distinct CDR3 sequences; approximately 23% are singletons. The sequences come from peripheral blood mononuclear cells (PBMCs), collected when the disease was refractory, from a patient treated with antithyroid drugs. These receptors came from a female donor with Graves disease.

In regard to this clonotype: Sequence at one end of the junction differs from germline and may be a read error. V is TRBV5-5 and J is TRBJ2-7, with 7 nucleotides matching TRBD1. This CDR3 contains 14 residues. Germline CDR1 is SGHKS and CDR2 is YYEKEE (reference sequence). CDR3 nucleotide sequence: TGTGCCAGCACCTTGCGAAACAGGGGAAACGAGCAGTACTTC. As protein: CASTLRNRGNEQYF.

This clonotype has just a few counts. This sequence joins TRBV19 and TRBJ1-1; D gene ambiguous. Germline V gives CDR1 LNHDA, CDR2 SQIVND (reference sequence). V gave up 10 bases and J gave up 6 bases, with 12 bases separating them. The CDR3 consists of 11 residues. DNA of the CDR3: TGTGCCACCCTACGATCCGCTGAAGCTTTCTTT. This codes for CATLRSAEAFF.

V and J are TRBV19 and TRBJ1-1, with D possibly matching TRBD1 (5 bases). CDR1 is LNHDA and CDR2 is SQIVND in the germline V gene (reference sequence). The CDR3 covers 14 residues. Trimming took 4 bases from V and 7 from J, leaving 16 bases between them. The CDR3 DNA sequence: TGTGCCAGTAGTAGAGGACCAGGGAAGGTTGAAGCTTTCTTT. It codes for CASSRGPGKVEAFF.

The chain employs TRBV3-1 and TRBJ1-1; D is perhaps TRBD1 (5 bases). CDR3 length equals 17 residues. V lost 4 bases, J lost 1 base, and 19 bases lay in between. Germline CDR1 is LGHDT and CDR2 is YNNKEL (reference sequence). The DNA for the CDR3 is TGTGCCAGCAGCCGAGAGCCGTCTCGGGGCTCGAACACTGAAGCTTTCTTT. It translates to CASSREPSRGSNTEAFF. The full variable domain, its missing parts supplied by reference TRBV3-1 and TRBJ1-1, is DTAVSQTPKYLVTQMGNDKSIKCEQNLGHDTMYWYKQDSKKFLKIMFSYNNKELIINETVPNRFSPKSPDKAHLNLHINSLELGDSAVYFCASSREPSRGSNTEAFFGQGTRLTVV.

This clonotype appeared many times. The V gene is TRBV12-5, the J gene TRBJ2-5; 9 bases align to TRBD2. V was pared by 5 bases and J by 3 bases, with 13 bases of the junction left unmatched. The CDR3 has 17 residues. Germline V gene data show CDR1 as LGHNT and CDR2 as FRNRAP. Here the CDR3 reads CASGPPPGSGGKETQYF. As DNA, the CDR3 is TGTGCTAGTGGTCCACCCCCCGGGAGCGGGGGGAAAGAGACCCAGTACTTC. The full variable domain, completed using reference TRBV12-5 and TRBJ2-5, is DARVTQTPRHKVTEMGQEVTMRCQPILGHNTVFWYRQTMMQGLELLAYFRNRAPLDDSGMPKDRFSAEMPDATLATLKIQPSEPRDSAVYFCASGPPPGSGGKETQYFGPGTRLLVL.

This clonotype is a singleton in its sample. This chain joins TRBV28 and TRBJ1-1; D is undetermined. V gave up 5 bases and J gave up 3 bases, with 10 bases separating them. Germline V gene sequence: CDR1 MDHEN, CDR2 SYDVKM. The CDR3 runs 13 residues. The CDR3 sequence: CASSPPGYTEAFF. CDR3 DNA: TGTGCCAGCAGTCCCCCGGGCTACACTGAAGCTTTCTTT. Looking up the rest from reference TRBV28 and TRBJ1-1 gives the full variable domain: DVKVTQSSRYLVKRTGEKVFLECVQDMDHENMFWYRQDPGLGLRLIYFSYDVKMKEKGDIPEGYSVSREKKERFSLILESASTNQTSMYLCASSPPGYTEAFFGQGTRLTVV.

The V and J genes are TRBV5-1 and TRBJ1-1, with D possibly matching TRBD1 (6 bases). Germline V gene lookup returns CDR1 SGHRS and CDR2 YFSETQ. The CDR3 length is 13 residues. Between the trimmed V and J ends, which lost 4 bases and 5 bases, there was a span of 12 bases. The CDR3 is CASSQTQGTEAFF. The CDR3 nucleotides are TGCGCCAGCAGCCAAACTCAGGGGACTGAAGCTTTCTTT.

This clonotype was counted only a few times. The chain links TRBV7-2 to TRBJ1-1, with unresolved D. The germline CDR1 and CDR2 sequences are SGHTA and FQGNSA. CDR3 length: 15 residues. Trimming took off 3 bases at V and 0 bases at J, with 11 bases between the two ends. CDR3 sequence: CASSLVAGVNTEAFF. The CDR3 DNA reads TGTGCCAGCAGCTTGGTGGCAGGAGTGAACACTGAAGCTTTCTTT.